Listed here are 15 T cell receptor beta chains from one sample, sequenced in a study of T cells in Graves' hyperthyroidism and ophthalmopathy. Researchers took RNA transcripts and amplified the TCR beta CDR3 regions from them. The primer set for the first-round RT-PCR of the TCR CDR3 was HTBI. TCRdb fed the multiplex PCR reads into MiXCR, producing one record per CDR3 protein. This sample carries roughly 520,000 distinct CDR3 sequences, approximately 25% of them seen once, and the ten largest clones take about 11%. Sequencing input: blood. The origin of the receptors is a woman aged 25 to 39 with Graves' ophthalmopathy.

The rearrangement links TRBV11-2 to TRBJ1-6; the D is unclear. Between the trimmed V and J ends, which lost 2 bases and 3 bases, there was a span of 8 bases. Per germline, CDR1 SGHAT and CDR2 FQNNGV. This CDR3 has 15 amino acids. Here the CDR3 DNA reads TGTGCCAGCAGCTTATCAGAGGGCTATAATTCACCCCTCCACTTT. As protein: CASSLSEGYNSPLHF.

The V gene is TRBV7-2, the J gene TRBJ1-2; no clear D. V was clipped by 3 bases and J by 4 bases, with 12 bases between them. Germline-derived CDR1 and CDR2 are SGHTA and FQGNSA. This CDR3 contains 14 residues. The CDR3 sequence: CASSFPGVVYGYTF. The CDR3 nucleotides read TGTGCCAGCAGCTTCCCCGGGGTGGTCTATGGCTACACCTTC.

In its sample, this clonotype was seen many times. The DNA is left out, because the CDR3 cannot be placed on it with certainty; the CDR3 is given as TCRdb lists it. The chain recombines TRBV29-1 with TRBJ2-4; the D call in the table, TRBD1, was not verified against the DNA. Looked up from germline, CDR1 is SQVTM and CDR2 is ANQGSEA. The CDR3 adds up to 13 amino acids, both ends counted. CDR3 amino acids: CSVVVGGGNIKYF.

This clonotype was found many times. This chain joins TRBV6-5 and TRBJ2-5; unclear D gene. Germline CDR1 reads MNHEY; CDR2 reads SVGAGI. Trimming stripped 0 bases from V and 5 bases from J, with 4 bases between. The CDR3 is 12 amino acids. CDR3 sequence reads: CASSYSRETQYF. CDR3 coding DNA: TGTGCCAGCAGTTACTCACGGGAGACCCAGTACTTC.

This clonotype was detected many times. The J gene is TRBJ2-7, the V gene TRBV27; D is unresolved. V dropped 6 bases and J dropped 3 bases, with 15 bases sitting between them. Germline loops: CDR1 MNHEY, CDR2 SMNVEV (reference sequence). This CDR3 region has 14 residues. The CDR3 loop is CASSNLDQIYEQYF. The DNA for the CDR3 is TGTGCCAGCAGCAACTTGGACCAAATCTACGAGCAGTACTTC.

This clonotype was seen at least ten times. V gene TRBV4-1 combines with J gene TRBJ2-5; either TRBD1 or TRBD2 may fit D (5 bases each). V shed 1 base and J shed 1 base, with 16 bases lying between them. The CDR3 runs to 17 residues. Germline V lookup: CDR1 MGHRA, CDR2 YSYEKL. The CDR3 sequence is CASSQGYLGTPQETQYF. DNA for the CDR3: TGCGCCAGCAGCCAAGGCTACCTTGGGACCCCCCAAGAGACCCAGTACTTC.

The rearrangement links TRBV12-3 or TRBV12-4 to TRBJ1-1, with D perhaps TRBD1 (5 bases). This CDR3 is built from 16 residues. Trimming removed 3 bases at V and 1 base at J, with 15 bases between. The CDR3 region has the DNA TGTGCCAGCAGTTTGGTAGGGCAGGGTCGGAACACTGAAGCTTTCTTT. Protein sequence: CASSLVGQGRNTEAFF.

The chain has TRBV20-1 and TRBJ1-2; D is uncertain. This CDR3 comprises 12 residues. The germline CDR1 and CDR2 sequences are DFQATT and SNEGSKA (reference sequence). Trimming stripped 2 bases from V and 5 bases from J, with 9 bases between. The chain's CDR3 is CSARWAEYGYTF. Written as DNA, the CDR3 is TGCAGTGCTAGATGGGCAGAGTATGGCTACACCTTC.

This clonotype came up many times. The chain joins TRBV5-1 to TRBJ2-7; TRBD1 agrees at 7 bases. The germline CDR1 and CDR2 sequences are SGHRS and YFSETQ. The CDR3 length is 14 residues. J lost 2 bases, V lost 3 bases, and 5 bases had no gene match. The DNA of the CDR3 is TGCGCCAGCAGCTCCCTCGACAGGGCCTACGAGCAGTACTTC. Translated: CASSSLDRAYEQYF.

The chain employs TRBV28 and TRBJ1-1; TRBD1 matches 8 bases. V dropped 6 bases and J dropped 3; count of bases not matched to a gene: 18. Germline V gives CDR1 MDHEN, CDR2 SYDVKM. The CDR3 has 18 residues. In DNA, the CDR3 is TGTGCCAGCAGCCTATTCGAATCAGAGACAGGGGAGGACACTGAAGCTTTCTTT. It yields the protein CASSLFESETGEDTEAFF.

In its sample, this clonotype was seen many times. Since a much larger clone is just one base distant, this may be a read error. The chain has TRBV6-5 and TRBJ1-5; D is ambiguous. The length of the CDR3 is 12 residues. V was trimmed by 0 bases and J by 6 bases, leaving 3 bases between them. Germline V gives CDR1 MNHEY, CDR2 SVGAGI. CDR3 in DNA: TGTGCCAGCAGTTACTCGGTTCAGCCCCAGCATTTT. This gives the protein CASSYSVQPQHF.

This clonotype was detected many times. This chain connects TRBV11-1 to TRBJ1-6; perhaps TRBD1 as D (5 bases). The V end lost 5 bases, the J end lost 7 bases, and 24 bases lay between the germline ends. Germline V CDR1 and CDR2: SGHAT, FQDESV (reference sequence). This CDR3 has 18 residues. CDR3 in DNA: TGTGCCAGCAGCCGGAGTAAAGGTGGGGGTATCGGAAATTCACCCCTCCACTTT. As protein: CASSRSKGGGIGNSPLHF.

This clonotype was seen many times. The V gene is TRBV7-8, the J gene TRBJ1-5; D is uncertain. Trimming cost V 4 bases and J 3 bases, with 13 bases left between them. CDR1 and CDR2 from the germline V gene are SGHVS and FQNEAQ. This CDR3 spans 15 amino acids. CDR3 nucleotide sequence: TGTGCCAGCAGCTCAGTGGACCCGAACAATCAGCCCCAGCATTTT. Its protein product is CASSSVDPNNQPQHF.

This clonotype was detected a few times. A much larger clone lies one base from this, so it may be a read error. This chain connects TRBV2 to TRBJ2-2; TRBD2 matches 8 bases. There are 14 residues in the CDR3. Germline CDR1 and CDR2: SNHLY and FYNNEI. CDR3 loop: CAGRAGTSTGELFF. CDR3 nucleotide sequence: TGTGCCGGCAGGGCCGGGACTAGCACCGGGGAGCTGTTTTTT.

This clonotype was found many times. This chain joins TRBV12-3 or TRBV12-4 and TRBJ2-7; tentatively, D is TRBD1 (6 bases). This CDR3 contains 13 residues. Trimming cost V 3 bases and J 3 bases, with 9 bases left between them. CDR3 in DNA: TGTGCCAGCAGTTTGGACAGAAACTACGAGCAGTACTTC. This codes for CASSLDRNYEQYF.